The table lists the clone carrying this TCR beta chain with a few counts. This CDR3 comprises 16 residues. Trimming took off 1 base at V and 0 bases at J, with 11 bases between the two ends. The germline CDR1 and CDR2 sequences are SGHRS and YFSETQ. The definition of stable Graves' hyperthyroidism was no ophthalmopathy progression within 18 months. Among the patients, aged 18 to 65, hyperthyroidism was newly diagnosed and had lasted under 2 months. Amplified TCR beta CDR3 regions came from RNA transcripts. Using the HTBI primer set, a first-round RT-PCR was run on the TCR CDR3. TCRdb re-derived calls from the multiplex PCR reads in MiXCR, one entry per CDR3 protein. The sample lists approximately 420,000 distinct CDR3 sequences; 15% were seen once. The data belong to a study of T cells in Graves' hyperthyroidism and ophthalmopathy.

The rearrangement joins TRBV5-1 to TRBJ2-1; D is unresolved. Sequences were obtained from blood. The sequence derives from a woman in her 30s with Graves' hyperthyroidism. The CDR3 DNA reads TGCGCCAGCAGCTTGATGGCAGCAAGCTCCTACAATGAGCAGTTCTTC. Translating gives CASSLMAASSYNEQFF.